This passage covers 14 T cell receptor beta chains from one sample sequenced in a study of T cells in Graves' hyperthyroidism and ophthalmopathy. Amplification of TCR beta CDR3 regions was performed using RNA transcripts as template. The HTBI primer set was used in a first-round RT-PCR of the TCR CDR3. In TCRdb, the multiplex PCR reads were re-called with MiXCR into one record per CDR3 protein. The repertoire holds approximately 590,000 distinct CDR3 sequences, 40% to 55% seen once, with 8% to 8.5% in the top ten. Source material: peripheral blood or thyroid tissue (not recorded which). The receptors shown here come from a woman under 30 with Graves' hyperthyroidism.

There are many counts of this clonotype. This chain uses TRBV29-1 with TRBJ1-5, with D unclear. Germline V gene lookup returns CDR1 SQVTM and CDR2 ANQGSEA. The V and J ends lost 7 bases and 12 bases respectively, with 13 bases between them. The CDR3 extends over 10 amino acids. The CDR3 region has the DNA TGCAGCGCCATCGACAATTTCCAGCATTTT. Protein sequence: CSAIDNFQHF.

This clonotype was observed a handful of times. The chain couples TRBV7-9 to TRBJ1-2; TRBD1 agrees at 9 bases. The CDR3 is made up of 16 amino acids. CDR1 is SEHNR, CDR2 FQNEAQ, per germline (reference sequence). The V segment lost 5 bases and the J segment 8 bases; nucleotides outside the gene matches: 15. CDR3 sequence: CASSRTSGQGSGGYTF. CDR3 DNA sequence: TGTGCCAGCAGCCGTACTTCGGGACAGGGCTCGGGAGGCTACACCTTC.

The chain carries TRBV7-3 and TRBJ1-2; tentatively, D is TRBD1 (5 bases). CDR3 length: 13 residues. CDR1 and CDR2 (germline): SGHTA, FQGTGA. The ends were cut back, 5 bases at V and 12 bases at J, with 19 bases in the middle. CDR3 DNA: TGTGCCAGCAGCCGTACAGGCCTCTCTGGAAACACCTTC. This sequence encodes CASSRTGLSGNTF.

The V call is TRBV7-6, the J call TRBJ2-3; 9 positions match TRBD1. The germline V gene encodes CDR1 SGHVS and CDR2 FNYEAQ. V shed 5 bases and J 7 bases; nucleotides not matched to a gene: 13. The CDR3 is made up of 16 amino acids. CDR3 amino acids: CASSPPPGQGWYTQYF. As DNA, the CDR3 is TGTGCCAGCAGCCCCCCCCCGGGACAGGGATGGTATACGCAGTATTTT.

This clonotype has a handful of counts. One end of the junction does not line up with germline, which may come from a read error. This rearrangement joins TRBV7-8 to TRBJ1-5; D ambiguous. Per germline, CDR1 SGHVS and CDR2 FQNEAQ. The CDR3 has 13 residues. For the CDR3, the DNA is TGCGCCAGCAGCCAAGATTGGTTCCAGCCCCAGCATTTT. It codes for CASSQDWFQPQHF.

The chain carries TRBV5-1 and TRBJ2-7; D is undetermined. CDR3 length: 13 residues. Per germline, CDR1 SGHRS and CDR2 YFSETQ. V shed 3 bases and J shed 0 bases, with 7 bases lying between them. The DNA for the CDR3 is TGCGCCAGCAGCTATAAGAGCTCCTACGAGCAGTACTTC. This translates into CASSYKSSYEQYF.

Comments on this clonotype: No conserved phenylalanine or tryptophan is present at the end of the CDR3, so a read error is the likely explanation. The limits of the CDR3 on the DNA are not certain, so only TCRdb's listed CDR3 is given. The chain carries TRBV7-9 and TRBJ1-5; the DNA was not compared with TRBD1, the D call given in the table. The V gene's germline CDR1 is SEHNR and CDR2 FQNEAQ (reference sequence). The CDR3 numbers 10 amino acids, ends counted. The CDR3 region is CASSLGTGAY.

The CDR3 protein is CASSYGGSPSYEQYF. Here the CDR3 DNA reads TGTGCCAGCAGTTACGGCGGGAGTCCCTCCTACGAGCAGTACTTC. V usage is TRBV2 and J usage is TRBJ2-7, with TRBD2 matching 7 bases. Germline V gives CDR1 SNHLY, CDR2 FYNNEI. The CDR3 is 15 residues long. Trimming removed 5 bases from V and 0 bases from J; junction bases left unmatched: 7.

Worth noting for this clonotype: One end of the junction varies from germline; a read error may be responsible. The rearrangement links TRBV10-3 to TRBJ2-7; 8 bases are a match to TRBD1. CDR3 length: 16 amino acids. Germline assignment: CDR1 ENHRY and CDR2 SYGVKD. CDR3: CASSYWSGTGAYEQYF. CDR3 sequence (DNA): TGTGCCAGCAGTTACTGGTCCGGGACAGGCGCCTACGAGCAGTACTTC.

A few counts support this clonotype. The junction differs from germline at one of its ends, possibly a read error. The chain joins TRBV7-7 to TRBJ2-3; D not resolved. The CDR3 is 13 residues long. Looked up from germline, CDR1 is SSHAT and CDR2 is FNYEAQ (reference sequence). CDR3 nucleotide sequence: TGTGCTAGCAGCCAGGATGTCACAGATACGCAGTATTTT. Encoded protein: CASSQDVTDTQYF.

This clonotype was seen a few times. V is TRBV2 and J is TRBJ2-2; 10 bases are a match to TRBD1. Trimming at V came to 5 bases and at J to 4 bases, leaving 10 bases not matched to a gene. This CDR3 has 17 amino acids. CDR1 is SNHLY, CDR2 FYNNEI, per germline. The CDR3 region is CASSSGTGAGITGELFF. CDR3 nucleotides: TGTGCCAGCAGTTCCGGGACAGGGGCAGGCATCACCGGGGAGCTGTTTTTT.

In this sample, this clonotype turned up many times. This chain uses TRBV7-2 with TRBJ2-7; 8 bases match TRBD1. The CDR3 is made up of 13 amino acids. CDR1 and CDR2 from the germline V gene are SGHTA and FQGNSA. With 4 bases clipped from V and 7 bases from J, the junction kept 6 bases outside the gene matches. CDR3 coding DNA: TGTGCCAGCAGCTCCCGAGGACAGGGAGAGCAGTACTTC. Protein sequence: CASSSRGQGEQYF.

With regard to this clonotype: This may come from a read error, since a much larger clone is one base off. The chain has TRBV2 and TRBJ1-5; tentative D call: TRBD1 (5 bases). The germline V and J ends were trimmed by 7 bases and 1 base, with 8 bases remaining between them. This CDR3 region has 13 residues. Germline CDR1 SNHLY, CDR2 FYNNEI. The CDR3 DNA reads TGTGCCAGCAAATGGGACAGCAATCAGCCCCAGCATTTT. Encoded protein: CASKWDSNQPQHF.

This clonotype has just a few counts. The rearrangement links TRBV14 to TRBJ1-1; 8 bases align to TRBD1. The V gene's germline CDR1 is SGHDN and CDR2 FVKESK. V lost 1 base and J lost 3; bases outside the gene matches: 7. The CDR3 runs to 16 residues. The chain's CDR3 is CASSQAIQGVYTEAFF. CDR3 coding DNA: TGTGCCAGCAGCCAAGCGATACAGGGGGTTTACACTGAAGCTTTCTTT.